This T cell receptor (beta chain) is from a study of CD8 T cells in Susac syndrome. General study results and limits: It was acknowledged in the study that the number of individuals who were included in its TCR sequencing and HLA analysis was relatively small.

Comment on this clonotype: The antigen remains undetermined.

TCR beta sequencing was performed on blood CD8+ and CD4+ T cells. Negative isolation yielded CD8+ and CD4+ T cells; FACS enriched TEMRA cells. The trim removed 5 bases at V and 8 bases at J, leaving 13 bases unmatched. CDR1 and CDR2 from the germline V gene are DFQATT and SNEGSKA (reference sequence). The CDR3 consists of 15 residues. Random hexamers were used to reverse transcribe the RNA input (about 0.5 to 1 ug). From the immunoSEQ multiplex PCR reads, TCRdb called clonotypes with MiXCR, one entry per CDR3 protein. This sample carries some 180,000 distinct CDR3 sequences, approximately 95% of them seen once, and the ten largest clones take around 0.11%.

The sequence derives from a human donor in good health. The chain couples TRBV20-1 to TRBJ2-1, with 9 bases fitting TRBD2. The sequencing input was CD4+ T cells from PBMCs. The CDR3: CSAPGVAGVEYEQFF. The CDR3 DNA sequence: TGCAGTGCTCCTGGGGTAGCGGGAGTGGAGTATGAGCAGTTCTTC.